A single sample is the source of the 12 T cell receptor beta chains below, sequenced in a study of technical replicates of blood from a few donors. Method: immunoSEQ multiplex PCR; TCRdb's copy keeps in-frame clones and lacks some. The table lists approximately 100,000 clones, under 96% of them singletons. Sequencing used T cells isolated from PBMCs. The receptors come from a human donor in good health.

The chain couples TRBV2 to TRBJ1-1; tentative D call: TRBD1 (6 bases). The CDR3 is made up of 13 amino acids. CDR1 and CDR2 from the germline V gene are SNHLY and FYNNEI. V lost 8 bases and J lost 5, with 15 bases in between. CDR3: CASLYETGTEAFF. The CDR3, as DNA: TGTGCCAGCTTATACGAAACAGGGACTGAAGCTTTCTTT.

The chain uses TRBV2 and TRBJ1-2, with 7 bases aligning to TRBD1. V shed 6 bases and J 4 bases; nucleotides not matched to a gene: 8. The CDR3 has 14 amino acids. Germline V gene sequence: CDR1 SNHLY, CDR2 FYNNEI. The DNA of the CDR3 is TGTGCCAGCAGAGCCAGGGGGTATGTCTATGGCTACACCTTC. Encoded protein: CASRARGYVYGYTF. The full variable domain, completed using reference TRBV2 and TRBJ1-2, is EPEVTQTPSHQVTQMGQEVILRCVPISNHLYFYWYRQILGQKVEFLVSFYNNEISEKSEIFDDQFSVERPDGSNFTLKIRSTKLEDSAMYFCASRARGYVYGYTFGSGTRLTVV.

The rearrangement joins TRBV7-8 to TRBJ2-5; 8 positions match TRBD2. The CDR3 is 15 residues long. CDR1 is SGHVS and CDR2 is FQNEAQ in the germline V gene. After removal of 7 bases from V and 5 bases from J, the junction contained 12 bases not matched to a gene. Here the CDR3 reads CASTPDLTGGETQYF. CDR3 bases: TGTGCCAGCACCCCAGATTTAACGGGGGGGGAGACCCAGTACTTC.

This chain connects TRBV28 to TRBJ2-1, with 8 nucleotides matching TRBD2. Germline V CDR1 and CDR2: MDHEN, SYDVKM. The CDR3 has 14 amino acids. J was trimmed by 6 bases and V by 3 bases; bases with no gene match: 4. In DNA, the CDR3 is TGTGCCAGCAGTTTGATGCTAGCGGGCAATGAGCAGTTCTTC. It yields the protein CASSLMLAGNEQFF.

The rearrangement links TRBV5-1 to TRBJ1-1; D is possibly TRBD1 (5 bases). The V gene's germline CDR1 is SGHRS and CDR2 YFSETQ. The germline V and J ends were trimmed by 2 bases and 2 bases, with 10 bases remaining between them. CDR3 length: 14 amino acids. The CDR3 reads CASSFGGYNTEAFF. The CDR3 region has the DNA TGCGCCAGCAGCTTCGGGGGGTATAACACTGAAGCTTTCTTT.

This chain uses TRBV28 with TRBJ2-7; D call uncertain. Germline V gives CDR1 MDHEN, CDR2 SYDVKM. The V and J ends lost 3 bases and 3 bases respectively, with 6 bases between them. The CDR3 contains 12 residues. The CDR3 loop is CASSLGVYEQYF. CDR3 DNA sequence: TGTGCCAGCAGTTTGGGCGTCTACGAGCAGTACTTC.

The J gene is TRBJ1-1, the V gene TRBV5-4, with a possible D match to TRBD1 (6 bases). V was trimmed by 2 bases and J by 0 bases, leaving 17 bases between them. The CDR3 totals 17 residues. Germline CDR1 SGHNT, CDR2 YYREEE (reference sequence). The CDR3 DNA sequence: TGTGCCAGCAGCTTATCAGGGGTTGGCTACGTGAACACTGAAGCTTTCTTT. Translation gives CASSLSGVGYVNTEAFF.

This rearrangement joins TRBV19 to TRBJ2-2, with 8 bases that match TRBD1. Germline lookup yields CDR1 LNHDA and CDR2 SQIVND (reference sequence). V shed 4 bases, J shed 3 bases, and the junction held 4 bases outside the gene matches. The CDR3 extends over 15 amino acids. The CDR3 sequence is CASSRVDRDTGELFF. In DNA, the CDR3 is TGTGCCAGTAGTAGGGTGGACAGGGACACCGGGGAGCTGTTTTTT.

In nucleotides, the CDR3 is TGTGCCAGCAGTTTGAGACCGGGACAAACATACAATGAGCAGTTCTTC. Residues: CASSLRPGQTYNEQFF. The gene calls are TRBV28 and TRBJ2-1; weak D call: TRBD1 (6 bases). V lost 3 bases and J 4 bases, leaving 16 bases between the germline ends. CDR1 is MDHEN, CDR2 SYDVKM, per germline. The CDR3 runs 16 residues.

The V call is TRBV19, the J call TRBJ2-1, with a possible D match to TRBD1 (6 bases). The CDR3 runs 14 residues. Per the germline V gene, CDR1 is LNHDA and CDR2 is SQIVND (reference sequence). Trimming shortened V by 7 bases and J by 5 bases, and 15 bases separated the two germline ends. CDR3 nucleotide sequence: TGTGCCAGTAACCCGTGGGGGCCGGACAATGAGCAGTTCTTC. Its translation: CASNPWGPDNEQFF.

The J gene is TRBJ2-2, the V gene TRBV7-6, with TRBD2 matching over 11 bases. The CDR3 is 17 residues long. The germline CDR1 and CDR2 sequences are SGHVS and FNYEAQ. V dropped 5 bases and J dropped 0; count of bases not matched to a gene: 5. Written as DNA, the CDR3 is TGTGCCAGCAGCCACAGACTAGCGGGGCCGAACACCGGGGAGCTGTTTTTT. This encodes CASSHRLAGPNTGELFF.

This chain connects TRBV5-1 to TRBJ1-1; TRBD1 might be the D (5 bases). V was trimmed by 4 bases and J by 1 base, leaving 17 bases between them. Germline-derived CDR1 and CDR2 are SGHRS and YFSETQ. The length of the CDR3 is 16 residues. CDR3 amino acids: CASSLGRRGANTEAFF. Here the CDR3 DNA reads TGCGCCAGCAGCCTGGGACGGCGAGGAGCGAACACTGAAGCTTTCTTT.